This T cell receptor beta chain was recorded in a study of a mutant IDH1 vaccine in newly diagnosed glioma. Sample time point: week 35, safety follow-up. All doses held 300 ug of mutant IDH1 20-mer peptide, with topical imiquimod. Generated by immunoSEQ multiplex PCR, the TCRdb table keeps only in-frame clones and is missing some. The table records tens of thousands of clones, about 90% of them present only once. Concerning this clone: Antigen unknown.

The CDR3 spans 15 residues. Germline CDR1 SGHRS, CDR2 YFSETQ. The V gene end was trimmed by 1 base and the J gene end by 4 bases; junction bases not matched to a gene: 5. The rearrangement uses TRBV5-1 and TRBJ2-3; 8 positions agree with TRBD2. Specimen: PBMCs, collected from a glioma patient whose treatment included an IDH1 peptide vaccine. This clonotype was obtained from a middle-aged man with glioma. The CDR3 protein is CASSLSGRGSDTQYF. The CDR3 nucleotides are TGCGCCAGCAGCTTGAGCGGGAGAGGCTCAGATACGCAGTATTTT.